This T cell receptor beta chain was retrieved from a study of blood T cell repertoires in COVID-19. TCRdb's copy holds only in-frame clones and misses some; the assay was immunoSEQ multiplex PCR. The sample records roughly 240,000 clones, 83% being singletons. This clone was seen more than once but under ten times. The clonotype originates from a woman aged 40 to 50 who had been exposed to COVID-19. The sequencing input was PBMCs or T cells enriched from blood (not recorded which).

The CDR3 reads CASSFLRSGENLSTDTQYF. CDR3 sequence (DNA): TGTGCCAGCAGCTTTTTGCGAAGCGGGGAGAACTTAAGCACAGATACGCAGTATTTT. This chain joins TRBV7-3 and TRBJ2-3; 7 bases agree with TRBD2. Germline lookup yields CDR1 SGHTA and CDR2 FQGTGA. The CDR3 is 19 residues long. V trimming: 3 bases; J trimming: 0 bases; junction bases outside the gene matches: 15.